One sample yielded the 31 T cell receptor beta chains listed below, sequenced in a study of CD8 T cells in ankylosing spondylitis. TCRdb independently ran MiXCR on the 5' RACE reads; one entry per CDR3 protein. This table holds about 160,000 distinct CDR3 sequences, 15% to 20% found once. Input material: blood, either unsorted or a sorted T cell fraction (not recorded which). Source of these receptors: a male donor with ankylosing spondylitis or in good health (not recorded which).

The V gene is TRBV29-1, the J gene TRBJ2-1, with D possibly being TRBD1 (6 bases). Trimming stripped 5 bases from V and 2 bases from J, with 13 bases between. Germline CDR1 is SQVTM and CDR2 is ANQGSEA. This CDR3 has 14 residues. CDR3 protein: CSVRDRQAYNEQFF. The CDR3 DNA sequence: TGCAGCGTTCGAGACAGGCAGGCCTACAATGAGCAGTTCTTC.

The sample holds one count of this clonotype. The V and J genes are TRBV5-1 and TRBJ2-7; 9 bases fit TRBD1. Per germline, CDR1 SGHRS and CDR2 YFSETQ. J lost 2 bases, V lost 0 bases, and 9 bases had no gene match. This CDR3 region has 17 residues. The CDR3 loop is CASSLAPRGQGPYEQYF. In DNA form, the CDR3 reads TGCGCCAGCAGCTTGGCACCAAGGGGACAGGGACCCTACGAGCAGTACTTC.

This clonotype came up many times. The chain couples TRBV20-1 to TRBJ2-7, with TRBD1 as a possible D gene (6 bases). Germline lookup yields CDR1 DFQATT and CDR2 SNEGSKA (reference sequence). Trimming pared 0 bases from V and 6 bases from J, leaving 15 bases between. The CDR3 sequence is 14 residues long. The DNA of the CDR3 is TGCAGTGCTAGAGAAATTTCAGGGGCCTCCGAGCAGTACTTC. Protein: CSAREISGASEQYF.

This clonotype was counted a few times. The rearrangement joins TRBV28 to TRBJ2-1; D unclear. The CDR3 contains 11 residues. CDR1 is MDHEN and CDR2 is SYDVKM in the germline V gene. CDR3 sequence (DNA): TGTGTGACGATAAGCTACAATGAGCAGTTCTTC. This gives the protein CVTISYNEQFF.

This clonotype came up a few times. The CDR3 reads CASSDRWGTGELFF. The CDR3 region has the DNA TGTGCCAGCAGTGACCGGTGGGGTACCGGGGAGCTGTTTTTT. The chain joins TRBV6-4 to TRBJ2-2, with D unclear. V gave up 2 bases and J gave up 5 bases, with 9 bases separating them. CDR1 and CDR2 (germline): MRHNA, SNTAGT. The CDR3 has 14 residues.

This clonotype appeared many times. V and J are TRBV20-1 and TRBJ1-1; D gene unclear. The germline V gene encodes CDR1 DFQATT and CDR2 SNEGSKA (reference sequence). This CDR3 region has 13 residues. The V end was cut by 3 bases, the J end by 0 bases, with 8 bases between. CDR3 in amino acids: CSASENLNTEAFF. The CDR3 DNA reads TGCAGTGCTAGTGAGAACCTGAACACTGAAGCTTTCTTT.

This clonotype has a count of ten or more. The V call is TRBV15, the J call TRBJ1-5; no firm D call. This CDR3 has 13 amino acids. In germline, CDR1 is LNHNV, CDR2 YYDKDF (reference sequence). Trimming took 1 base from V and 5 from J, leaving 6 bases between them. The CDR3: CATSRGGHQPQHF. In DNA form, the CDR3 reads TGTGCCACCAGCAGAGGAGGCCATCAGCCCCAGCATTTT.

The V gene is TRBV12-2, the J gene TRBJ1-2; no check of the table's D call, TRBD1, against the DNA was made. TRBV12-2 is shown as a pseudogene. This CDR3 is 18 amino acids long. As DNA, the CDR3 is TGTGCAAGTCGCTTGCGCGTCAGGGTTGGGGGAGCTAACTATGGCTACACCTTC. This translates into CASRLRVRVGGANYGYTF.

The sample holds a few counts of this clonotype. The V gene is TRBV3-1, the J gene TRBJ2-5, with D unresolved. The germline V gene encodes CDR1 LGHDT and CDR2 YNNKEL (reference sequence). CDR3 length equals 15 residues. Trimming took off 6 bases at V and 2 bases at J, with 16 bases between the two ends. The CDR3 coding sequence is TGTGCCAGCAGTCCCTATGGGGTCGCACAAGAGACCCAGTACTTC. Its translation is CASSPYGVAQETQYF.

The rearrangement links TRBV5-1 to TRBJ2-5, with D hard to call. Germline CDR1 is SGHRS and CDR2 is YFSETQ. This CDR3 contains 13 residues. V was shortened by 4 bases and J by 2 bases, with 9 bases between the two germline ends. The CDR3 sequence is CASSPESQETQYF. CDR3 coding DNA: TGCGCCAGCAGCCCGGAGTCTCAAGAGACCCAGTACTTC.

This clonotype appeared many times. The chain couples TRBV29-1 to TRBJ2-1; TRBD2 matches at 11 bases. The length of the CDR3 is 12 residues. In germline, CDR1 is SQVTM, CDR2 ANQGSEA. J was trimmed by 4 bases and V by 7 bases; bases with no gene match: 0. The CDR3 loop reads CSGTSGYNEQFF. The CDR3 DNA is TGCAGCGGGACTAGCGGGTACAATGAGCAGTTCTTC.

This clonotype was found a few times. This rearrangement joins TRBV12-3 or TRBV12-4 to TRBJ2-1; 9 bases line up with TRBD2. The CDR3 is 14 residues long. The J segment lost 6 bases and the V segment lost 7 bases, leaving 7 bases of the junction unmatched. CDR3 in amino acids: CASTRLAVGNEQFF. Written as DNA, the CDR3 is TGTGCCAGCACCCGACTAGCGGTGGGCAATGAGCAGTTCTTC.

This clonotype was seen a few times. V usage is TRBV3-1 and J usage is TRBJ1-5; tentative D call: TRBD1 (5 bases). Germline V gene lookup returns CDR1 LGHDT and CDR2 YNNKEL (reference sequence). The CDR3 is made up of 13 amino acids. V lost 4 bases and J lost 9, with 13 bases in between. As DNA, the CDR3 is TGTGCCAGCAGCCCCAGGGCGTCTGGGCCCCAGCATTTT. Translation: CASSPRASGPQHF.

This clonotype was seen more than once but under ten times. J is TRBJ1-2 and V is TRBV5-1; D ambiguous. V gave up 4 bases and J gave up 4 bases, with 11 bases separating them. Germline CDR1 reads SGHRS; CDR2 reads YFSETQ. The CDR3 covers 13 residues. The CDR3 region has the DNA TGCGCCAGCAGCACAAACCCGACCTATGGCTACACCTTC. Translated: CASSTNPTYGYTF.

The chain has TRBV2 and TRBJ2-7; possible D gene TRBD2, 6 bases. CDR3 size: 10 residues. The V gene lost 8 bases and the J gene lost 4 bases, with 6 bases spanning the gap. Germline loops: CDR1 SNHLY, CDR2 FYNNEI. CDR3 DNA sequence: TGTGCCAGCGGGGGGTACGAGCAGTACTTC. It codes for CASGGYEQYF.

This chain joins TRBV5-1 and TRBJ2-2; 7 nucleotides match TRBD1. The CDR3 totals 16 residues. V lost 3 bases to trimming and J lost 6 bases; unmatched junction nucleotides: 11. Germline V CDR1 and CDR2: SGHRS, YFSETQ. In DNA, the CDR3 is TGCGCCAGCAGCTGGGGATCGACAGGGTTCCCCGGGGAGCTGTTTTTT. Residues: CASSWGSTGFPGELFF.

J is TRBJ2-7 and V is TRBV6-2 or TRBV6-3, with TRBD2 matching 13 bases. The CDR3 runs 15 residues. Trimming took 6 bases from V and 5 from J; bases not matched to a gene: 7. Germline assignment: CDR1 MNHEY and CDR2 SVGEGT. The CDR3 here is CASSRGLAGVHEQYF. In DNA form, the CDR3 reads TGTGCCAGCAGCCGTGGACTAGCGGGAGTCCACGAGCAGTACTTC.

This clonotype showed up many times. The chain employs TRBV29-1 and TRBJ2-5, with TRBD2 as a possible D gene (7 bases). The V gene lost 4 bases and the J gene lost 5 bases, with 11 bases spanning the gap. This CDR3 comprises 12 residues. The V gene's germline CDR1 is SQVTM and CDR2 ANQGSEA. The CDR3: CSVVGGQETQYF. CDR3 in DNA: TGCAGCGTTGTGGGGGGGCAGGAGACCCAGTACTTC.

This clonotype was recorded many times. The chain uses TRBV11-2 and TRBJ2-2; D might be TRBD2 (5 bases). With 5 bases removed from V and 1 base from J, the gap between germline ends came to 14 bases. Germline V gene data show CDR1 as SGHAT and CDR2 as FQNNGV. This CDR3 contains 16 residues. CDR3 protein: CASSLAASLNTGELFF. The DNA for the CDR3 is TGTGCCAGCAGCCTAGCTGCTAGCTTGAACACCGGGGAGCTGTTTTTT.

The chain employs TRBV29-1 and TRBJ2-7; D perhaps matches TRBD1 (6 bases). V was clipped by 6 bases and J by 2 bases, with 11 bases between them. Germline V gives CDR1 SQVTM, CDR2 ANQGSEA. This CDR3 region has 12 residues. CDR3 loop: CSVKDSTYEQYF. Written as DNA, the CDR3 is TGCAGCGTAAAGGACAGTACCTACGAGCAGTACTTC.

The CDR3 nucleotides read TGTGCCAGTACTTTACAGGGGGCCGGCATTCAGTACTTC. Translating it yields CASTLQGAGIQYF. V is TRBV19 and J is TRBJ2-4; TRBD1 agrees at 9 bases. Trimming removed 7 bases from V and 9 bases from J; junction bases left unmatched: 7. CDR1 is LNHDA, CDR2 SQIVND, per germline (reference sequence). The CDR3 covers 13 residues.

There are a few counts of this clonotype. V usage is TRBV28 and J usage is TRBJ1-1; no clear D gene. The CDR3 loop spans 15 amino acids. Trimming pared 3 bases from V and 0 bases from J, leaving 11 bases between. The germline gives CDR1 MDHEN, CDR2 SYDVKM. The CDR3 spells CASSFRGSMNTEAFF. The CDR3 region has the DNA TGTGCCAGCAGTTTTCGCGGCAGCATGAACACTGAAGCTTTCTTT.

At least ten counts were recorded for this clonotype. CDR3 nucleotide sequence: TGTGCCACCAGTGATCCGGGACAGGGCCTCTACGAGCAGTACTTC. Protein sequence: CATSDPGQGLYEQYF. This chain joins TRBV24-1 and TRBJ2-7; TRBD1 matches 9 bases. The CDR3 loop spans 15 amino acids. Germline V CDR1 and CDR2: KGHDR, SFDVKD. V gave up 3 bases and J gave up 3 bases; unmatched junction bases: 5.

The genes are TRBV3-1 and TRBJ1-2; 7 bases agree with TRBD1. Germline CDR1 and CDR2: LGHDT and YNNKEL (reference sequence). V gave up 5 bases and J gave up 4 bases; unmatched junction bases: 7. The CDR3 spans 14 residues. The CDR3 is CASSLRGTAYGYTF. CDR3 sequence (DNA): TGTGCCAGCAGCTTGCGCGGGACAGCCTATGGCTACACCTTC.

The chain joins TRBV28 to TRBJ1-5; possible D gene TRBD1, 6 bases. Trimming shortened V by 7 bases and J by 3 bases, and 16 bases separated the two germline ends. The CDR3 loop spans 15 amino acids. CDR1 is MDHEN and CDR2 is SYDVKM in the germline V gene. The CDR3 nucleotides are TGTGCCAGCAACCCTTCGACAGGCACCAATCAGCCCCAGCATTTT. Translated, it gives CASNPSTGTNQPQHF.

This clonotype was detected many times. The chain has TRBV9 and TRBJ2-3, with 8 bases lining up with TRBD2. V shed 2 bases and J 3 bases; nucleotides not matched to a gene: 5. CDR1 is SGDLS, CDR2 YYNGEE, per germline. The CDR3 contains 15 residues. CDR3 loop: CASSVIAGRTDTQYF. Written as DNA, the CDR3 is TGTGCCAGCAGCGTCATAGCGGGAAGGACAGATACGCAGTATTTT.

This clonotype was recorded many times. The rearrangement links TRBV20-1 to TRBJ2-1; D ambiguous. V was trimmed by 4 bases and J by 8 bases, leaving 12 bases between them. CDR1 is DFQATT, CDR2 SNEGSKA, per germline (reference sequence). The CDR3 spans 12 residues. The chain's CDR3 is CSANPIEDEQFF. The CDR3 DNA sequence: TGCAGTGCTAACCCCATCGAGGATGAGCAGTTCTTC.

Only a few counts were recorded for this clonotype. This chain connects TRBV11-2 to TRBJ2-2; D is unclear. Trimming removed 0 bases at V and 5 bases at J, with 10 bases between. Germline values: CDR1 SGHAT, CDR2 FQNNGV. The CDR3 has 15 residues. This CDR3 is CASSLDNKGTGELFF. In DNA, the CDR3 is TGTGCCAGCAGCTTAGATAATAAAGGGACCGGGGAGCTGTTTTTT.

There are a few counts of this clonotype. V is TRBV24-1 and J is TRBJ2-5; D may be TRBD1 or TRBD2 (5 bases each). V was cut by 4 bases and J by 2 bases, with 16 bases left in between. This CDR3 region has 16 residues. The germline gives CDR1 KGHDR, CDR2 SFDVKD. The CDR3, as DNA: TGTGCCACCAGTGACTTTGACCGGGACGGACAAGAGACCCAGTACTTC. The encoded protein is CATSDFDRDGQETQYF.

The sample holds many counts of this clonotype. The J gene is TRBJ1-4, the V gene TRBV5-1; tentative D call: TRBD1 (5 bases). Germline assignment: CDR1 SGHRS and CDR2 YFSETQ. The CDR3 sequence is 15 residues long. V gave up 4 bases and J gave up 7 bases, with 17 bases separating them. CDR3 residues: CASSGGHPGGEKLFF. The CDR3 nucleotides read TGCGCCAGCAGCGGCGGACACCCGGGAGGTGAAAAACTGTTTTTT.

The V and J genes are TRBV2 and TRBJ2-3; D possibly corresponds to TRBD2 (6 bases). Trimming cost V 4 bases and J 10 bases, with 12 bases left between them. The CDR3 totals 12 residues. The germline V gene has CDR1 SNHLY and CDR2 FYNNEI. CDR3 sequence (DNA): TGTGCCAGCAGTGTAAGCGGGTATGCGCAGTATTTT. It translates to CASSVSGYAQYF. Full variable domain (missing parts from reference TRBV2 and TRBJ2-3): EPEVTQTPSHQVTQMGQEVILRCVPISNHLYFYWYRQILGQKVEFLVSFYNNEISEKSEIFDDQFSVERPDGSNFTLKIRSTKLEDSAMYFCASSVSGYAQYFGPGTRLTVL.